This T cell receptor (beta chain) was recovered during a study of blood T cell repertoires in COVID-19. The J segment lost 3 bases and the V segment lost 4 bases, leaving 6 bases of the junction unmatched. CDR1 SGHAT and CDR2 FQNNGV come from the germline V gene. The CDR3 has 15 amino acids. Repertoires were generated with immunoSEQ multiplex PCR, while TCRdb's copy carries only in-frame clones and drops some. The table shows approximately 220,000 clones, with roughly 90% occurring only once. The TCR comes from a woman aged 30 to 39 who had recovered from COVID-19. This chain links TRBV11-2 with TRBJ2-7; 10 bases map to TRBD2. The material sequenced was PBMCs or T cells enriched from blood (not recorded which). The CDR3 DNA follows: TGTGCCAGCAGCTCACTAGCGGGGACTATCTACGAGCAGTACTTC. It codes for CASSSLAGTIYEQYF.